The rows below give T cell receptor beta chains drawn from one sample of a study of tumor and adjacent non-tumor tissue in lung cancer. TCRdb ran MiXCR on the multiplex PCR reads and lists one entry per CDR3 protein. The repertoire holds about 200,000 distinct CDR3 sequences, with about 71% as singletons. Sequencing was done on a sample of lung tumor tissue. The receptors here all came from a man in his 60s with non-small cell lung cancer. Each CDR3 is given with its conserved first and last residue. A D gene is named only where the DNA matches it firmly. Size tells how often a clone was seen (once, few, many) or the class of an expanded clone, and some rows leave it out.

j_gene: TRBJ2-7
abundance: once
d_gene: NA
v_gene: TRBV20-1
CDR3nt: TGCAGTGCTACTCCGGCCGGGCTGGGAGAGGGCGTGCAGTACTTC
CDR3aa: CSATPAGLGEGVQYF

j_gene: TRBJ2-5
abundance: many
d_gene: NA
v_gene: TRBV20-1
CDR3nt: TGCAGTGCTGGCCCACTACTCCAAGAGACCCAGTACTTC
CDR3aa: CSAGPLLQETQYF

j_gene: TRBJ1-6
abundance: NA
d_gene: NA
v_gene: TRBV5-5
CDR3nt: TGTGCCAGCAGCTTGTTTAGGCAGGACGCGAGCTCCTATAATTCACCCCTCCAATTT
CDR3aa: CASSLFRQDASSYNSPLQF

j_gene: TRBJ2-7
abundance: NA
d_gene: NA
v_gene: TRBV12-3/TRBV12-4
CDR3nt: TGTGCCAGCAGTTGGAGTACTACCCTATACGAACAGTACTTC
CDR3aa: CASSWSTTLYEQYF

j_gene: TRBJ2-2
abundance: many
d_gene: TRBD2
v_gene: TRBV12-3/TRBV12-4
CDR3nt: TGTGCCAGCAGTTTTCTAGCGGGGGGCTTAAACACCGGGGAGCTGTTTTTT
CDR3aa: CASSFLAGGLNTGELFF

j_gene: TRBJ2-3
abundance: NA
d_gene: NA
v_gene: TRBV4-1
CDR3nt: TGCGCCAGCATTCAAACGGACTTGGATACGCAGTATTTT
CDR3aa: CASIQTDLDTQYF

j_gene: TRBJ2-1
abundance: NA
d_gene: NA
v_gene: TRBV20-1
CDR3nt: TGCAGTGCTAGAGATCCCCGGGCTGGGCGCAATGAGCAGTTCTTC
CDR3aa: CSARDPRAGRNEQFF

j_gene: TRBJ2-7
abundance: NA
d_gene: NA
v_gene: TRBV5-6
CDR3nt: TGTGCCAGCAGCCCAGCGACTAGTGGGGACTACGAGCAGTACTTC
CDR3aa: CASSPATSGDYEQYF

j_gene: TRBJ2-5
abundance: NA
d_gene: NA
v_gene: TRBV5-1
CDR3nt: TGCGCCAGCAGCTTTGGGCGGTCGGTCCGGGAGACCCAGTACTTC
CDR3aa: CASSFGRSVRETQYF

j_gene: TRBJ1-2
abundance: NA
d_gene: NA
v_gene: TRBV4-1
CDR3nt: TGCGCCAGCAGCCCCAGTGAAAGTTCAGGCATTAACTATAGCTACACCTTC
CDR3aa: CASSPSESSGINYSYTF

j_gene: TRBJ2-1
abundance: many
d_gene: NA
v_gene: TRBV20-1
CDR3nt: TGCAGTGCTCAGACTAGAGAACGCCAAAATGAGCAGTTCTTC
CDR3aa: CSAQTRERQNEQFF

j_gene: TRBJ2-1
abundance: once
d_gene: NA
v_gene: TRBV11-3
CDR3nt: TGTGCCAGTAGCTTAGCACGGTTTAATGAGCAGTTCTTC
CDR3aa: CASSLARFNEQFF

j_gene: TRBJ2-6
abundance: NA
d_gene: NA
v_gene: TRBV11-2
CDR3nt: TGTGCCAGTTGTCCTATCTCTGGGGCCAACGTCCTGGCCTTC
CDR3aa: CASCPISGANVLAF

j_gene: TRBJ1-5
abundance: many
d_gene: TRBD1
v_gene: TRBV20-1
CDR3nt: TGCAGTGCTAGAGCCACGGACAGGCCGAATCAGCCCCAGCATTTT
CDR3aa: CSARATDRPNQPQHF